Shown below are 10 T cell receptor beta chains from a single sample sequenced in a study of T cells in Graves' hyperthyroidism and ophthalmopathy. The TCR beta CDR3 regions underwent amplification using RNA transcripts as the source. HTBI primers were used for first-round RT-PCR of the TCR CDR3. TCRdb re-called the multiplex PCR reads through MiXCR, storing one row per CDR3 protein. The sample includes about 640,000 distinct CDR3 sequences, less than 25% of them seen just once. What was sequenced was blood. All receptors come from a young man with Graves' ophthalmopathy.

This clonotype appeared many times. The chain carries TRBV5-8 and TRBJ2-1; 8 nucleotides match TRBD2. V gave up 3 bases and J gave up 5 bases; unmatched junction bases: 4. The CDR3 runs to 14 residues. The germline V gene has CDR1 SGHTS and CDR2 YDEGEE. The CDR3 protein is CASSWGLGNNEQFF. Here the CDR3 DNA reads TGTGCCAGCAGCTGGGGACTAGGTAACAATGAGCAGTTCTTC.

This clonotype was seen a handful of times. This chain joins TRBV12-3 or TRBV12-4 and TRBJ1-5, with a weak D call TRBD1 (6 bases). Between the trimmed V and J ends, which lost 3 bases and 7 bases, there was a span of 13 bases. The CDR3 runs 14 residues. CDR3 amino acids: CASSLNERGQPQHF. The CDR3 DNA sequence: TGTGCCAGCAGTTTGAACGAGAGGGGGCAGCCCCAGCATTTT.

The chain uses TRBV20-1 and TRBJ2-1, with 11 bases identical to TRBD2. Trimming took 3 bases from V and 8 from J; bases not matched to a gene: 18. Germline V gene sequence: CDR1 DFQATT, CDR2 SNEGSKA (reference sequence). CDR3 length: 18 residues. CDR3 region: CSASSRWGLAGGRDEQFF. The CDR3 DNA is TGCAGTGCTAGTTCCCGCTGGGGTCTAGCGGGAGGTCGGGATGAGCAGTTCTTC.

This clonotype was seen ten or more times. The chain joins TRBV2 to TRBJ2-7, with TRBD1 matching over 10 bases. The CDR3 is made up of 15 amino acids. With 2 bases clipped from V and 2 bases from J, the junction kept 3 bases outside the gene matches. CDR1 is SNHLY and CDR2 is FYNNEI in the germline V gene. The CDR3 here is CASSESGTGAYEQYF. The CDR3 DNA sequence: TGTGCCAGCAGTGAAAGCGGGACAGGGGCCTACGAGCAGTACTTC.

The rearrangement links TRBV7-9 to TRBJ2-1; 9 nucleotides align to TRBD1. The CDR3 has 17 residues. Germline CDR1 reads SEHNR; CDR2 reads FQNEAQ (reference sequence). Unmatched junction bases numbered 13, after V lost 5 bases and J lost 5 bases. DNA for the CDR3: TGTGCCAGCAGCCAAGGATCCCACAGGGGGCAAAACAATGAGCAGTTCTTC. Translated: CASSQGSHRGQNNEQFF.

The chain combines TRBV5-1 with TRBJ1-1, with D possibly being TRBD1 (6 bases). The CDR3 loop spans 15 amino acids. Trimming pared 0 bases from V and 5 bases from J, leaving 14 bases between. Looked up from germline, CDR1 is SGHRS and CDR2 is YFSETQ. The CDR3 bases are TGCGCCAGCAGCTTGGCAGGGGTAGAGGAGACTGAAGCTTTCTTT. Translating gives CASSLAGVEETEAFF.

The rearrangement uses TRBV6-2 or TRBV6-3 and TRBJ2-7; D might be TRBD1 or TRBD2, each matching 5 bases. This CDR3 is built from 17 residues. V was shortened by 0 bases and J by 6 bases, with 21 bases between the two germline ends. Germline values: CDR1 MNHEY, CDR2 SVGEGT. The CDR3 DNA reads TGTGCCAGCAGTTACTCTTCGGGGCTCCTAGTTAGTTCCGAGCAGTACTTC. Its protein is CASSYSSGLLVSSEQYF.

This clonotype was counted at least ten times. The chain couples TRBV5-1 to TRBJ2-7; 8 bases align to TRBD1. From germline, CDR1 is SGHRS and CDR2 YFSETQ. V dropped 2 bases and J dropped 5; count of bases not matched to a gene: 3. The CDR3 runs to 13 residues. The chain's CDR3 is CASSFQGANEQYF. DNA of the CDR3: TGCGCCAGCAGCTTCCAGGGGGCAAACGAGCAGTACTTC.

Points on this clonotype: One base away lies a much larger clone, so this may be a sequencing read error. The chain is built from TRBV6-1 and TRBJ2-7; TRBD1 is a possible D gene (6 bases). Germline V gene sequence: CDR1 MNHNS, CDR2 SASEGT. The CDR3 has 14 residues. Deletions cut 6 bases from V and 3 bases from J, with 15 bases between. The CDR3 DNA reads TGTGCCAGCAGAAGGGGGATTTGGGTCTACGAGCAGTACTTC. This sequence encodes CASRRGIWVYEQYF.

This clonotype has a handful of counts. The chain uses TRBV10-3 and TRBJ2-3; TRBD2 is a possible D gene (5 bases). The CDR3 loop spans 16 amino acids. Germline V gene lookup returns CDR1 ENHRY and CDR2 SYGVKD. V lost 0 bases and J 2 bases, leaving 12 bases between the germline ends. The CDR3 bases are TGTGCCATCAGTGAGTCGTGGGAGAGGGCCACAGATACGCAGTATTTT. Its translation is CAISESWERATDTQYF.